These 16 T cell receptor beta chains share one sample of origin, sequenced in a study of T-cell reconstitution after alpha-beta-depleted transplantation in children. A TCRbeta library incorporating unique molecular identifiers was prepared. TCRdb ran MiXCR on the PCR reads and lists one entry per CDR3 protein. The table records under 750,000 distinct CDR3 sequences, 23% of them present only once. Sequenced material: PBMCs, mostly from graft donor cells, taken 360 days after TCRalphabeta/CD19-depleted stem cell transplant. Every receptor here comes from a boy in the first two years of life who had a stem cell transplant for acute myeloid leukemia, so the T cells may come from the graft donor.

This clonotype came up once. A much larger clonotype is one base distant, so this may be a read error. The CDR3 reads CSAREDGGTNEQYV. The CDR3 coding sequence is TGCAGTGCTAGAGAGGACGGCGGGACAAACGAGCAGTACGTC. The gene calls are TRBV20-1 and TRBJ2-7; D assignment may be TRBD1 or TRBD2 (6 bases each). The CDR3 totals 14 residues. Germline values: CDR1 DFQATT, CDR2 SNEGSKA (reference sequence). Trimming removed 0 bases at V and 5 bases at J, with 14 bases between.

The chain joins TRBV6-5 to TRBJ2-1; tentatively, D is TRBD2 (7 bases). Germline loops: CDR1 MNHEY, CDR2 SVGAGI. The length of the CDR3 is 15 residues. V lost 3 bases to trimming and J lost 2 bases, with 11 bases between them. The CDR3 DNA reads as TGTGCCAGCAGTTATCGGGGGGCCCCCTACAATGAGCAGTTCTTC. The encoded protein is CASSYRGAPYNEQFF.

This clonotype came up many times. One end of the junction is discordant with germline, which a read error may explain. The genes are TRBV5-1 and TRBJ2-1, with D possibly matching TRBD1 (6 bases). Germline assignment: CDR1 SGHRS and CDR2 YFSETQ. The CDR3 is made up of 14 amino acids. CDR3 bases: TGTGCCAGCAGTTTAGGGGGAGATTACAATGAGCAGTTCTTC. Translation gives CASSLGGDYNEQFF.

This clonotype was seen many times. The V and J genes are TRBV29-1 and TRBJ2-5; 9 positions agree with TRBD1. Trimming took 0 bases from V and 5 from J; bases not matched to a gene: 16. The length of the CDR3 is 18 residues. CDR1 SQVTM and CDR2 ANQGSEA come from the germline V gene. The CDR3 here is CSVEESSDRGAFGETQYF. The CDR3 nucleotides are TGCAGCGTTGAAGAGTCATCGGACAGGGGCGCCTTTGGGGAGACCCAGTACTTC. The complete variable domain, with remaining parts taken from reference TRBV29-1 and TRBJ2-5, reads SAVISQKPSRDICQRGTSLTIQCQVDSQVTMMFWYRQQPGQSLTLIATANQGSEATYESGFVIDKFPISRPNLTFSTLTVSNMSPEDSSIYLCSVEESSDRGAFGETQYFGPGTRLLVL.

This clonotype has ten or more counts. The chain recombines TRBV12-3 or TRBV12-4 with TRBJ1-5; no clear D. This CDR3 contains 14 residues. Trimming pared 8 bases from V and 5 bases from J, leaving 16 bases between. DNA of the CDR3: TGTGCCAGCTCATTTACCCTCCCGGATCAGCCCCAGCATTTT. This sequence encodes CASSFTLPDQPQHF.

This clonotype came up a few times. This chain joins TRBV20-1 and TRBJ2-5, with a weak D call TRBD2 (7 bases). Germline CDR1 is DFQATT and CDR2 is SNEGSKA (reference sequence). The CDR3 spans 14 residues. Trimming stripped 1 base from V and 9 bases from J, with 18 bases between. The CDR3 sequence: CSARAGGGKEAQYF. The CDR3 nucleotides read TGCAGTGCTAGAGCTGGGGGGGGCAAGGAGGCCCAGTACTTC.

The V and J genes are TRBV7-2 and TRBJ2-7; D not resolved. Trimming pared 1 base from V and 2 bases from J, leaving 15 bases between. The CDR3 length is 16 residues. Looked up from germline, CDR1 is SGHTA and CDR2 is FQGNSA. CDR3 sequence reads: CASSLGRATFTYEQYF. CDR3 in DNA: TGTGCCAGCAGCTTAGGAAGGGCAACCTTTACCTACGAGCAGTACTTC.

The chain joins TRBV5-1 to TRBJ2-1; 7 bases are shared with TRBD2. The ends lost 0 bases at V and 5 bases at J; junction bases unmatched: 11. CDR3 length equals 17 residues. Germline CDR1 and CDR2: SGHRS and YFSETQ. In DNA form, the CDR3 reads TGCGCCAGCAGCTTGGGGCGCAGGGAGGGTAGGAACAATGAGCAGTTCTTC. This translates into CASSLGRREGRNNEQFF.

About this clonotype: A single base separates this from a much larger clone, so it may be a read error. Likely a read error: the CDR3 ends without its conserved phenylalanine or tryptophan. This sequence joins TRBV20-1 and TRBJ1-1; 8 nucleotides line up with TRBD1. The J segment lost 1 base and the V segment lost 6 bases, leaving 7 bases of the junction unmatched. CDR1 and CDR2 (germline): DFQATT, SNEGSKA (reference sequence). The CDR3 has 14 residues. CDR3 DNA: TGCAGTGCCCCCAGACAGGGGACGAACACTGAAGCTTTCTGT. The encoded protein is CSAPRQGTNTEAFC.

The gene calls are TRBV30 and TRBJ1-2; 7 nucleotides match TRBD1. V gave up 5 bases and J gave up 4 bases; unmatched junction bases: 16. The length of the CDR3 is 16 residues. Germline V gives CDR1 GTSNPN, CDR2 SVGIG (reference sequence). CDR3 DNA: TGTGCCTGGGGGCGGGACAGCGTACGGATAGGCTATGGCTACACCTTC. Residues: CAWGRDSVRIGYGYTF.

This clonotype showed up many times. CDR3 protein: CASSLIFYEQYF. Here the CDR3 DNA reads TGTGCCAGCAGTTTGATTTTCTACGAGCAGTACTTC. V usage is TRBV12-3 or TRBV12-4 and J usage is TRBJ2-7; D not certain. V lost 3 bases and J lost 3, with 6 bases in between. CDR3 length: 12 amino acids.

The sample holds many counts of this clonotype. The V and J genes are TRBV12-3 or TRBV12-4 and TRBJ2-5, with 9 bases matching TRBD2. V lost 3 bases to trimming and J lost 4 bases; unmatched junction nucleotides: 3. The CDR3 length is 14 residues. The CDR3 is CASSFLAGAETQYF. The CDR3 coding sequence is TGTGCCAGCAGTTTTTTAGCGGGGGCAGAGACCCAGTACTTC.

This clonotype was counted a few times. This sequence may be a read error, since a much larger clone differs from it by one base. V gene TRBV6-2 or TRBV6-3 combines with J gene TRBJ2-3; no clear D. In germline, CDR1 is MNHEY, CDR2 SVGEGT. The CDR3 length is 11 residues. The ends were cut back, 6 bases at V and 2 bases at J, with 3 bases in the middle. The CDR3: CASRATDTQYF. CDR3 sequence (DNA): TGTGCCAGCAGGGCCACAGATACGCAGTATTTT.

The rearrangement uses TRBV20-1 and TRBJ2-5, with D possibly being TRBD1 (5 bases). With 1 base removed from V and 5 bases from J, the gap between germline ends came to 8 bases. CDR1 DFQATT and CDR2 SNEGSKA come from the germline V gene (reference sequence). This CDR3 is built from 12 residues. The CDR3 sequence: CSARGGTETQYF. As DNA, the CDR3 is TGCAGTGCTAGAGGGGGCACGGAGACCCAGTACTTC.

This clonotype was found many times. The rearrangement uses TRBV15 and TRBJ1-3, with D perhaps matching TRBD1 (5 bases). V was clipped by 0 bases and J by 1 base, with 7 bases between them. There are 15 residues in the CDR3. The germline V gene has CDR1 LNHNV and CDR2 YYDKDF (reference sequence). DNA for the CDR3: TGTGCCACCAGCAGAGATCAGGGTTCTGGAAACACCATATATTTT. This gives the protein CATSRDQGSGNTIYF.

V is TRBV20-1 and J is TRBJ2-3, with 8 positions matching TRBD2. V was clipped by 6 bases and J by 5 bases; unmatched bases: 7. In germline, CDR1 is DFQATT, CDR2 SNEGSKA (reference sequence). The CDR3 covers 13 residues. In nucleotides, the CDR3 is TGCAGTGCCCGGGGGGGGTGGAGAGATACGCAGTATTTT. It yields the protein CSARGGWRDTQYF.